This T cell receptor beta chain was sequenced in a study of CD8 T cells in Susac syndrome. CD8+ and CD4+ T cells circulating in blood were sequenced for TCR beta. CDR1 and CDR2 (germline): DFQATT, SNEGSKA (reference sequence). V was clipped by 7 bases and J by 10 bases; unmatched bases: 13. The CDR3 is 14 residues long. Random hexamers were used to reverse transcribe roughly 0.45 to 1 ug of RNA. It was immunoSEQ multiplex PCR that amplified TCR beta CDR3 across 54 Vbeta and 13 Jbeta. Via MiXCR, TCRdb re-called the immunoSEQ multiplex PCR reads, giving one row per CDR3 protein. Among a few hundred thousand distinct CDR3 sequences listed, about 95% were seen once.

This chain uses TRBV20-1 with TRBJ2-1, with TRBD2 identical over 10 bases. The sequence was collected from a human donor with multiple sclerosis. Sample: CD4+ T cells from PBMCs. CDR3 sequence: CSVGQGLAVREQFF. In DNA form, the CDR3 reads TGCAGTGTCGGGCAAGGACTAGCGGTCAGGGAGCAGTTCTTC.